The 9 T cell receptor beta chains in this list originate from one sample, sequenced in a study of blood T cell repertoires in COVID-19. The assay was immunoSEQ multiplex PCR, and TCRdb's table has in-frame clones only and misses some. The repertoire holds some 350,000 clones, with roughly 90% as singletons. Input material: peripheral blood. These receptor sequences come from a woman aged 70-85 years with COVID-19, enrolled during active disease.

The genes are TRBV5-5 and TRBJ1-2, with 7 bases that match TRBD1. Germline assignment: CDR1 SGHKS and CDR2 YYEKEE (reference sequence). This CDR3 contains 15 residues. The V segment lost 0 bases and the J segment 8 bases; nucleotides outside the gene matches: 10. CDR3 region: CASSLGQGGLSGYTF. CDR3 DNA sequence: TGTGCCAGCAGCTTGGGGCAGGGGGGTCTCTCCGGCTACACCTTC.

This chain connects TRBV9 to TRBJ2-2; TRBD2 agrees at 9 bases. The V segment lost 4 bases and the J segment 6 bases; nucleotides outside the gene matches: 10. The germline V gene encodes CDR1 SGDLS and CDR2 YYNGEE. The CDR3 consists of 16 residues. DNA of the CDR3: TGTGCCAGCAGCACTTTTCGCGGGGGGGGCCCCGGGGAGCTGTTTTTT. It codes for CASSTFRGGGPGELFF.

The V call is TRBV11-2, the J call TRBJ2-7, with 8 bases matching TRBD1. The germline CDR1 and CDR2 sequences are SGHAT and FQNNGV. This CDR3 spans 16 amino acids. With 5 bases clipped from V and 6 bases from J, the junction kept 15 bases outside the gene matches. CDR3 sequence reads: CASSPKTGTGFGEQYF. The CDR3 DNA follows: TGTGCCAGCAGCCCAAAGACCGGGACAGGTTTCGGCGAGCAGTACTTC.

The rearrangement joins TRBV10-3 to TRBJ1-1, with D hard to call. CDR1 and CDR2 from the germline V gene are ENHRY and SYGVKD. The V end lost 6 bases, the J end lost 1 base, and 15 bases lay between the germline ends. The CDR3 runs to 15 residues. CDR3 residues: CAIRAATVANTEAFF. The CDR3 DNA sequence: TGTGCCATCAGAGCCGCTACGGTCGCGAACACTGAAGCTTTCTTT.

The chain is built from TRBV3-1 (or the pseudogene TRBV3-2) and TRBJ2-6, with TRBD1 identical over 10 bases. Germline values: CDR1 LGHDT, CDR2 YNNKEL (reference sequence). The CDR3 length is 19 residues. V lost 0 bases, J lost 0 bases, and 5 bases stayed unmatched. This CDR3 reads CASSQDPTGGSSGANVLTF. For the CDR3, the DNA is TGTGCCAGCAGCCAAGACCCGACAGGGGGCTCCTCTGGGGCCAACGTCCTGACTTTC.

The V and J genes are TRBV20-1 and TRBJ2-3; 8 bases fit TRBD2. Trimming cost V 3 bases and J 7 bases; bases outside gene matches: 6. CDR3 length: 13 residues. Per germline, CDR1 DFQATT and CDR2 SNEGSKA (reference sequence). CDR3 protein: CSASSGGANTQYF. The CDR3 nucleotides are TGCAGTGCTAGTTCGGGGGGGGCAAATACGCAGTATTTT.

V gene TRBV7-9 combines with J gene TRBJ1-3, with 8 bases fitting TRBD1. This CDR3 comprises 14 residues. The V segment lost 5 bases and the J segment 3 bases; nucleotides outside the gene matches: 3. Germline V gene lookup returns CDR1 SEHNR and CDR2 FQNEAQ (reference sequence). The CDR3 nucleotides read TGTGCCAGCAGCATGACAGGGGTTGGAAACACCATATATTTT. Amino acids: CASSMTGVGNTIYF. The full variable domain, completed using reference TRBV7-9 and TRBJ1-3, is DTGVSQNPRHKITKRGQNVTFRCDPISEHNRLYWYRQTLGQGPEFLTYFQNEAQLEKSRLLSDRFSAERPKGSFSTLEIQRTEQGDSAMYLCASSMTGVGNTIYFGEGSWLTVV.

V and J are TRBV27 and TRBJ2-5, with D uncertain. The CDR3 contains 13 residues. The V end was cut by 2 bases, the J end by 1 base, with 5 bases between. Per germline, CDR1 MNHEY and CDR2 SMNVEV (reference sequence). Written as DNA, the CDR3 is TGTGCCAGCAGTTTAAAGCGCCAAGAGACCCAGTACTTC. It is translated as CASSLKRQETQYF.

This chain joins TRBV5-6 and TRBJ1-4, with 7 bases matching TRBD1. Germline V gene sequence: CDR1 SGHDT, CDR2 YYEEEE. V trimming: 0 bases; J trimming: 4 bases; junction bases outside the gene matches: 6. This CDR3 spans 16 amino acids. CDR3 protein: CASSLDKDRINEKLFF. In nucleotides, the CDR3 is TGTGCCAGCAGCTTGGATAAGGACAGGATTAATGAAAAACTGTTTTTT.